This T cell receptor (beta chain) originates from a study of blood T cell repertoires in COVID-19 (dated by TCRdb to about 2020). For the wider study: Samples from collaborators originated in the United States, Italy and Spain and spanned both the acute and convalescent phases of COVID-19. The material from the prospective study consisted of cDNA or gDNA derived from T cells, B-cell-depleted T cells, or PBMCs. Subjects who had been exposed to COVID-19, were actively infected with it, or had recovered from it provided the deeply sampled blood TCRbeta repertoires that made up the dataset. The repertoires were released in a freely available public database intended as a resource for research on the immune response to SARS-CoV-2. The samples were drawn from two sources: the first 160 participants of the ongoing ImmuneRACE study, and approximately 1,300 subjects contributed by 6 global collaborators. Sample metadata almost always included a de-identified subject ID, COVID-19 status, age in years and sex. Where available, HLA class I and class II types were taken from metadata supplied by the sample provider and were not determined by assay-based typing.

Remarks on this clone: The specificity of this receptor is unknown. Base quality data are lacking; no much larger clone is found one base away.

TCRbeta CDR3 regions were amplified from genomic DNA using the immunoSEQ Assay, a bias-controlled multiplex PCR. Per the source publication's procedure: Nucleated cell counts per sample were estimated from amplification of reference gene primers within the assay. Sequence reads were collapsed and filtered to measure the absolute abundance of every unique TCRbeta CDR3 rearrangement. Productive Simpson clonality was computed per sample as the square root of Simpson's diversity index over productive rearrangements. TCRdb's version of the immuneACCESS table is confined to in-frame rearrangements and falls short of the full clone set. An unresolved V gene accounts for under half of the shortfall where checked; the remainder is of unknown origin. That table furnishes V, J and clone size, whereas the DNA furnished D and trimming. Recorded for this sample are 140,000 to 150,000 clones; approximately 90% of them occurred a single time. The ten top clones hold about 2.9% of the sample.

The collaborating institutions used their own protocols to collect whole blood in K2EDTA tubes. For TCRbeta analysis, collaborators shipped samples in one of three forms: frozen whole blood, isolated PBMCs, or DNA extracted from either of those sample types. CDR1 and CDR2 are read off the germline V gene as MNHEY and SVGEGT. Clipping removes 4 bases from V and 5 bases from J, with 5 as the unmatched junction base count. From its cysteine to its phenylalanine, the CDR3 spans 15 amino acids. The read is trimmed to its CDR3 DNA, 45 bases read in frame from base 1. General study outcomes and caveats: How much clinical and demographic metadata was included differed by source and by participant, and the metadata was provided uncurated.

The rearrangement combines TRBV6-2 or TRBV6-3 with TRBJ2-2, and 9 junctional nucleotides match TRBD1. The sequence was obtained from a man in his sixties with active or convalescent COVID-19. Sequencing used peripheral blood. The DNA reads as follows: TGTGCCAGCAGTTTTACAGGGGGCGCGACCGGGGAGCTGTTTTTT. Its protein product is CASSFTGGATGELFF.